This T cell receptor beta chain was profiled in a study of cytotoxic CD8 clonotypes in ibrutinib-treated CLL. Sequenced by immunoSEQ multiplex PCR; TCRdb stores in-frame clones only, minus some. The sample has 14,000 or so clones; about two thirds are singletons. CDR3 length: 17 amino acids. With V trimmed by 5 bases and J by 3 bases, 16 bases remained unmatched. The germline CDR1 and CDR2 sequences are SGHVS and FQNEAQ. The TCR comes from a human donor with chronic lymphocytic leukemia. The starting material was PBMCs, obtained before ibrutinib treatment. This chain joins TRBV7-8 and TRBJ2-7, with TRBD2 matching over 7 bases. The CDR3 loop is CASSLWASGETVYEQYF. CDR3 nucleotides: TGTGCCAGCAGCCTCTGGGCTAGCGGTGAAACCGTCTACGAGCAGTACTTC.